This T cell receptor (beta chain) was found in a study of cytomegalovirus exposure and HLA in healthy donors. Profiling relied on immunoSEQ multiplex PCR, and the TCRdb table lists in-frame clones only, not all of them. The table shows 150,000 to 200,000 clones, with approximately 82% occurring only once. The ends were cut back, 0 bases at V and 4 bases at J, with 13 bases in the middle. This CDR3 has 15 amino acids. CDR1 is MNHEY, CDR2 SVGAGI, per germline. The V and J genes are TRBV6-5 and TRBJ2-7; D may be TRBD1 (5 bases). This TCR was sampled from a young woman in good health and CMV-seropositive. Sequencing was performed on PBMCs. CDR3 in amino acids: CASSYSKGLSYEQYF. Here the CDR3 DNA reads TGTGCCAGCAGTTACTCTAAGGGGTTATCGTACGAGCAGTACTTC.